Detailed here is one TCR beta chain. These data come from a study of CD8 T cells in Susac syndrome. V gave up 5 bases and J gave up 2 bases; unmatched junction bases: 10. Per germline, CDR1 PRHDT and CDR2 FYEKMQ (reference sequence). This CDR3 is built from 17 residues. Random hexamers primed reverse transcription of about 0.5 to 1 ug RNA. TCRdb re-analysed the immunoSEQ multiplex PCR reads in MiXCR, keeping a single row per CDR3 protein. The sample contains 80,000 to 90,000 distinct CDR3 sequences, approximately 95% of which appear only once. This receptor was identified in a human donor with Susac syndrome. The chain couples TRBV13 to TRBJ2-3, with TRBD2 matching 10 bases. The material sequenced was CD8+ T cells from PBMCs. CDR3 coding DNA: TGTGCCAGCAGCACACGGACTAGCGGAGACACCACAGATACGCAGTATTTT. It is translated as CASSTRTSGDTTDTQYF.